This T cell receptor beta chain derives from a study of blood T cell repertoires in COVID-19. The data were produced by immunoSEQ multiplex PCR, yet TCRdb's version contains in-frame clones alone and is incomplete. Here the sample spans some 150,000 clones, roughly 84% being singletons. This CDR3 has 17 residues. Looked up from germline, CDR1 is SNHLY and CDR2 is FYNNEI. J lost 4 bases, V lost 3 bases, and 11 bases had no gene match. This clone showed up just once. This TCR derives from a human donor in a cohort sampled during active COVID-19. Sequenced input: peripheral blood. The chain combines TRBV2 with TRBJ1-2; 10 bases map to TRBD1. Here the CDR3 DNA reads TGTGCCAGCAGTGAGGCTAGGACAGGGGGACGTATCTATGGCTACACCTTC. This encodes CASSEARTGGRIYGYTF. The entire variable domain, with the rest obtained from reference TRBV2 and TRBJ1-2, is as follows: EPEVTQTPSHQVTQMGQEVILRCVPISNHLYFYWYRQILGQKVEFLVSFYNNEISEKSEIFDDQFSVERPDGSNFTLKIRSTKLEDSAMYFCASSEARTGGRIYGYTFGSGTRLTVV.